Reported below is one T cell receptor (beta chain). The antigen is not known. These data originate in a study of cytomegalovirus exposure and HLA in healthy donors. The study's findings and limits: Reports credit the classifier with highly specific, highly sensitive diagnosis of cytomegalovirus status.

Germline lookup yields CDR1 MDHEN and CDR2 SYDVKM. J gave up 5 bases and V 9 bases, and 5 bases lay outside the gene matches. The CDR3 runs 12 residues. Both 60 Vbeta primers and 13 Jbeta primers went into the PCR. Sequenced by immunoSEQ multiplex PCR; TCRdb stores in-frame clones only, minus some. The table has 150,000 to 200,000 clones, less than 85% seen once. V gene TRBV28 combines with J gene TRBJ1-2; 8 bases fit TRBD1. This clonotype was sampled from a man in his late teens or twenties in good health and CMV-seronegative. Sequenced material: PBMCs. This CDR3 reads CASSGTGYGYTF. Here the CDR3 DNA reads TGTGCCAGTTCCGGGACAGGATATGGCTACACCTTC.